This T cell receptor beta chain was retrieved from a study of spatial heterogeneity in lung cancer. The study, taken as a whole, reports: Whereas they appeared in blood less at follow-up, ubiquitous expanded tumor TCRs appeared there more at resection.

TCRdb used MiXCR to reprocess the 5' RACE reads, holding one entry per CDR3 protein. The data hold about 50,000 distinct CDR3 sequences, with roughly 7.6% observed a single time. To note about this clonotype: What it recognizes is unknown.

Described time point: sample taken at primary tumor resection. Without sorting, whole RNA was sequenced from tumor, nontumor lung or frozen PBMC. About 73 TRACERx patients with early, untreated non-small cell lung cancer donated samples. V lost 2 bases, J lost 0 bases, and 14 bases lay in between. The CDR3 covers 17 residues. Germline V gene data show CDR1 as SEHNR and CDR2 as FQNEAQ (reference sequence). The clonotype comes from a female donor with early-stage non-small cell lung cancer. Sequences were derived from PBMCs, sampled at surgery. The chain uses TRBV7-9 and TRBJ2-1; perhaps D is TRBD1 or TRBD2 (5 bases each). The CDR3 region has the DNA TGTGCCAGCAGCTTATTTACCGGGGCTCACTCCTACAATGAGCAGTTCTTC. The encoded protein is CASSLFTGAHSYNEQFF.